This passage covers 27 T cell receptor beta chains from one sample sequenced in a study of T cells in severe cutaneous drug reactions. Sequenced patients had Stevens-Johnson syndrome or toxic epidermal necrolysis caused by carbamazepine. The iRepertoire multiplex PCR system with TCR subtype-specific primers built both bulk and single-cell libraries. After re-calling the multiplex PCR reads, TCRdb lists one entry per CDR3 protein, DNA absent. Found here are around 1,200 distinct CDR3 sequences; the top ten clones hold roughly 22%. Source material: PBMCs. The receptors originated from a human donor with a severe cutaneous adverse drug reaction.

This clonotype registers medium-sized by frequency. The chain couples TRBV19 to TRBJ2-2; TCRdb returns TRBD1, unconfirmable since there is no DNA. CDR3 length: 13 amino acids. Germline CDR1 reads LNHDA; CDR2 reads SQIVND (reference sequence). The CDR3: CASSMWAAGELFF.

According to its frequency, this clonotype is large (0.1 to 1%). The chain joins TRBV27 to TRBJ2-7. This CDR3 is built from 12 residues. Germline loops: CDR1 MNHEY, CDR2 SMNVEV (reference sequence). CDR3 region: CASSLSGYEQYF.

This clonotype is deemed medium-sized by its frequency. The genes are TRBV19 and TRBJ2-1; without DNA, the TCRdb call of TRBD1 cannot be checked. The germline V gene encodes CDR1 LNHDA and CDR2 SQIVND (reference sequence). The CDR3 totals 18 residues. CDR3 loop: CASKNAERGAGKYNEQFF.

By frequency, this clonotype is large. This chain connects TRBV25-1 to TRBJ1-1; the D gene TCRdb calls, TRBD1, cannot be checked with no DNA. Per the germline V gene, CDR1 is MGHDK and CDR2 is SYGVNS. The length of the CDR3 is 14 residues. CDR3 residues: CASSAGYGATEAFF. Filled out from reference TRBV25-1 and TRBJ1-1, the complete variable domain reads EADIYQTPRYLVIGTGKKITLECSQTMGHDKMYWYQQDPGMELHLIHYSYGVNSTEKGDLSSESTVSRIRTEHFPLTLESARPSHTSQYLCASSAGYGATEAFFGQGTRLTVV.

This clonotype counts as medium-sized by frequency. The rearrangement links TRBV6-6 to TRBJ2-7. The V gene's germline CDR1 is MNHNY and CDR2 SVGAGI (reference sequence). The CDR3 contains 14 residues. This CDR3 is CASSYREGSYEQYF.

This clonotype is classed as medium-sized by frequency. The CDR3 loop reads CASSQGGDGSNYGYTF. The chain combines TRBV4-1 with TRBJ1-2. This CDR3 comprises 16 residues. The V gene's germline CDR1 is MGHRA and CDR2 YSYEKL.

Frequency places this clonotype as medium-sized. The gene calls are TRBV5-1 and TRBJ1-1; the TRBD1 assignment by TCRdb is unverifiable without DNA. Germline CDR1 and CDR2: SGHRS and YFSETQ. The CDR3 has 14 residues. The chain's CDR3 is CASSFEGQGFGAFF.

The rearrangement joins TRBV12-3 or TRBV12-4 to TRBJ2-2. There are 17 residues in the CDR3. The CDR3 sequence: CASSFRGSELNTGELFF.

The chain joins TRBV20-1 to TRBJ1-3. The length of the CDR3 is 13 residues. CDR1 and CDR2 (germline): DFQATT, SNEGSKA (reference sequence). The CDR3 protein is CSALADSGNTIYF.

This clonotype is labeled medium-sized based on frequency. The CDR3 is CASSPLGLAGLSSYNEQFF. The chain carries TRBV7-2 and TRBJ2-1; the TCRdb call, TRBD2, lacks DNA for checking. The germline CDR1 and CDR2 sequences are SGHTA and FQGNSA. The length of the CDR3 is 19 residues.

This clonotype is labeled large based on frequency. This CDR3 reads CASSLLAGGSGTQYF. The chain employs TRBV27 and TRBJ2-5; absent DNA, TCRdb's TRBD2 call cannot be checked. CDR1 and CDR2 from the germline V gene are MNHEY and SMNVEV (reference sequence). The CDR3 totals 15 residues.

Frequency places this clonotype as medium-sized. The CDR3 is CATSRGQPKYEQYF. The gene calls are TRBV2 and TRBJ2-7; checking the TCRdb D call of TRBD1 is not possible without DNA. CDR3 length: 14 residues. CDR1 and CDR2 (germline): SNHLY, FYNNEI.

By frequency, this clonotype is medium-sized (0.01 to 0.1%). V gene TRBV2 combines with J gene TRBJ1-2; TCRdb names TRBD1, which stays unverified in the absence of DNA. Germline V gene lookup returns CDR1 SNHLY and CDR2 FYNNEI. CDR3 length: 14 residues. Here the CDR3 reads CASSDPPGEGGYTF. The entire variable domain, with the rest obtained from reference TRBV2 and TRBJ1-2, is as follows: EPEVTQTPSHQVTQMGQEVILRCVPISNHLYFYWYRQILGQKVEFLVSFYNNEISEKSEIFDDQFSVERPDGSNFTLKIRSTKLEDSAMYFCASSDPPGEGGYTFGSGTRLTVV.

By frequency, this clonotype is medium-sized. The V call is TRBV7-9, the J call TRBJ2-1; TCRdb picks TRBD2, but there is no DNA to check that call. Germline lookup yields CDR1 SEHNR and CDR2 FQNEAQ (reference sequence). The CDR3 loop spans 15 amino acids. The CDR3 loop is CASSQGLREDNEQFF.

The chain recombines TRBV13 with TRBJ2-1. The CDR3 totals 12 residues. Germline lookup yields CDR1 PRHDT and CDR2 FYEKMQ (reference sequence). CDR3 protein: CASSLESGKQFF.

According to its frequency, this clonotype is large. V usage is TRBV28 and J usage is TRBJ2-7; TCRdb calls TRBD1, which cannot be checked without DNA. The germline V gene encodes CDR1 MDHEN and CDR2 SYDVKM. The CDR3 spans 15 residues. The chain's CDR3 is CASSGRQASSYEQYF.

The rearrangement links TRBV6-1 to TRBJ1-5; with no DNA, the TCRdb D assignment of TRBD1 cannot be verified. Germline values: CDR1 MNHNS, CDR2 SASEGT. The CDR3 is 16 amino acids. CDR3: CASGVMRGTGNQPQHF.

This clonotype is called large based on its frequency. The V call is TRBV14, the J call TRBJ2-1. This CDR3 is 13 amino acids long. CDR1 and CDR2 from the germline V gene are SGHDN and FVKESK. The CDR3 protein is CASSQFFGNEQFF.

In terms of frequency, this clonotype is medium-sized. The J gene is TRBJ2-7, the V gene TRBV6-1; with no DNA, the TCRdb D assignment of TRBD1 cannot be verified. CDR1 MNHNS and CDR2 SASEGT come from the germline V gene. This CDR3 is built from 14 residues. The CDR3 loop is CASSYSPGLSEQYF.

This chain connects TRBV5-5 to TRBJ1-6; TCRdb's D call of TRBD1 is untestable without DNA. Germline values: CDR1 SGHKS, CDR2 YYEKEE (reference sequence). This CDR3 has 16 amino acids. The CDR3: CASSLERRGPSSPLHF.

According to its frequency, this clonotype is medium-sized (0.01 to 0.1%). The V and J genes are TRBV5-1 and TRBJ2-3. Looked up from germline, CDR1 is SGHRS and CDR2 is YFSETQ. The CDR3 length is 14 residues. This chain's CDR3 is CASSLTTSTDTQYF.

This clonotype is medium-sized by frequency. The chain employs TRBV7-9 and TRBJ1-2; the TCRdb call, TRBD1, lacks DNA for checking. The CDR3 spans 14 residues. Germline CDR1 reads SEHNR; CDR2 reads FQNEAQ (reference sequence). The CDR3 reads CASSLAGTAYGYTF.

Judged by frequency, this clonotype is large. V usage is TRBV28 and J usage is TRBJ1-2. The CDR3 consists of 13 residues. Germline assignment: CDR1 MDHEN and CDR2 SYDVKM. CDR3 loop: CASSLERQYGYTF.

Measured by frequency, this clonotype is medium-sized (0.01 to 0.1%). The chain employs TRBV5-1 and TRBJ1-1; the TCRdb D gene call, TRBD1, has no DNA to confirm it. Per the germline V gene, CDR1 is SGHRS and CDR2 is YFSETQ. This CDR3 region has 13 residues. CDR3 sequence reads: CASSQTGDTEAFF. The complete variable domain, with remaining parts taken from reference TRBV5-1 and TRBJ1-1, reads KAGVTQTPRYLIKTRGQQVTLSCSPISGHRSVSWYQQTPGQGLQFLFEYFSETQRNKGNFPGRFSGRQFSNSRSEMNVSTLELGDSALYLCASSQTGDTEAFFGQGTRLTVV.

This clonotype is large (0.1 to 1%) by frequency. V is TRBV6-1 and J is TRBJ2-5. The CDR3 is made up of 13 amino acids. The germline CDR1 and CDR2 sequences are MNHNS and SASEGT. The CDR3 protein is CASMRQSQETQYF.

Considering frequency, this clonotype is medium-sized. V gene TRBV2 combines with J gene TRBJ2-1; lacking DNA, the TRBD2 call made by TCRdb goes unchecked. Per the germline V gene, CDR1 is SNHLY and CDR2 is FYNNEI. CDR3 length equals 15 residues. CDR3 residues: CASSDQAGGSNEQFF.

This chain joins TRBV5-5 and TRBJ2-5; the TCRdb call, TRBD1, lacks DNA for checking. The V gene's germline CDR1 is SGHKS and CDR2 YYEKEE (reference sequence). The CDR3 runs 17 residues. The CDR3 loop is CASSHLSEDRDQETQYF.